What follows is one TCR beta chain and its context. Its antigen is as yet unknown. This sample was taken from a study of T cells in Graves' hyperthyroidism and ophthalmopathy. Amplification targeted TCR beta CDR3 regions from RNA transcripts. A first-round RT-PCR of the TCR CDR3 used the HTBI primer set. TCRdb ran MiXCR on the multiplex PCR reads and lists one entry per CDR3 protein. The profile shows about 480,000 distinct CDR3 sequences, around 15% of them singletons. The authors took PBMCs from over 8.5 ml fresh peripheral blood. Whole-study results and caveats: Ophthalmopathy could be told apart from stable hyperthyroidism with a 13 V-J model. The model's output predicted ophthalmopathy at a median of around 7 months prior to onset.

Material: blood. This clonotype was obtained from a woman under 30 with Graves' hyperthyroidism.

CDR3 in amino acids: CSVGPEGNQPQHF. In nucleotides, the CDR3 is TGCAGCGTTGGCCCGGAGGGCAATCAGCCCCAGCATTTT. The chain joins TRBV29-1 to TRBJ1-5, with unresolved D. Germline CDR1 and CDR2: SQVTM and ANQGSEA. With 4 bases removed from V and 2 bases from J, the gap between germline ends came to 9 bases. This CDR3 contains 13 residues.